The 2 T cell receptor beta chains reported below all come from one sample, sequenced in a study of siplizumab effects on memory and regulatory T cells. Profiled with immunoSEQ multiplex PCR; TCRdb holds only in-frame clones, not every one. The sample lists about 68,000 clones; 93% were seen once. The sample comprised CD8+ T cells sorted from blood. The source of these receptors is a human donor in good health.

The chain links TRBV5-4 to TRBJ2-7; 8 bases align to TRBD2. The V gene's germline CDR1 is SGHNT and CDR2 YYREEE (reference sequence). V lost 5 bases and J lost 2; bases outside the gene matches: 9. This CDR3 spans 15 amino acids. The CDR3 region is CASSFSGGGTYEQYF. As DNA, the CDR3 is TGTGCCAGCAGTTTCAGCGGGGGAGGGACCTACGAGCAGTACTTC. The full variable domain, with the rest looked up from reference TRBV5-4 and TRBJ2-7, is ETGVTQSPTHLIKTRGQQVTLRCSSQSGHNTVSWYQQALGQGPQFIFQYYREEENGRGNFPPRFSGLQFPNYSSELNVNALELDDSALYLCASSFSGGGTYEQYFGPGTRLTVT.

The chain is built from TRBV2 and TRBJ2-7, with 12 bases identical to TRBD1. Germline CDR1 reads SNHLY; CDR2 reads FYNNEI. CDR3 length: 14 residues. The ends lost 3 bases at V and 7 bases at J; junction bases unmatched: 4. The CDR3 sequence: CASSEGQGAREQYF. Here the CDR3 DNA reads TGTGCCAGCAGTGAGGGACAGGGGGCGAGGGAGCAGTACTTC. Together with reference TRBV2 and TRBJ2-7, the CDR3 gives the full variable domain: EPEVTQTPSHQVTQMGQEVILRCVPISNHLYFYWYRQILGQKVEFLVSFYNNEISEKSEIFDDQFSVERPDGSNFTLKIRSTKLEDSAMYFCASSEGQGAREQYFGPGTRLTVT.